This T cell receptor (beta chain) originates from a study of shared clonotypes between healthy human individuals. CDR1 is SEHNR, CDR2 FQNEAQ, per germline (reference sequence). V was pared by 3 bases and J by 0 bases, with 13 bases between. The CDR3 consists of 16 residues. TCRdb keeps only in-frame clones here, not all; method: immunoSEQ multiplex PCR. The data hold about 380,000 clones, with 90% to 98% observed a single time. Material: memory CD8+ T cells sorted from blood. Subset in this sample: CD45RO+ cells pooled with CCR7-negative TemRA cells. This receptor was obtained from a man aged 30 to 45 in good health. The chain uses TRBV7-9 and TRBJ2-3; weak D call: TRBD1 (5 bases). The DNA of the CDR3 is TGTGCCAGCAGCTTCCCGGGTGGGGCTAGCACAGATACGCAGTATTTT. Translation gives CASSFPGGASTDTQYF.